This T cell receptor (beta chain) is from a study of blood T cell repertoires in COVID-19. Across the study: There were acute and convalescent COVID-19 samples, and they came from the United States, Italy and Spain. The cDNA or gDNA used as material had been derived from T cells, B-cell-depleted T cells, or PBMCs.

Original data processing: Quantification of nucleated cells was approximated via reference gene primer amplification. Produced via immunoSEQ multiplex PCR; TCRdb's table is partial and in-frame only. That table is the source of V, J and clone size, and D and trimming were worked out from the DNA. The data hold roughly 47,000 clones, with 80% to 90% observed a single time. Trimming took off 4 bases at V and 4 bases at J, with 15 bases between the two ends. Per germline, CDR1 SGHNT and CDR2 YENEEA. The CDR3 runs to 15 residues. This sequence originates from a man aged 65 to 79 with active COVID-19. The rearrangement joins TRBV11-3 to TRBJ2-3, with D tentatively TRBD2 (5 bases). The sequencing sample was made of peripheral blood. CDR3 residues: CASSSDSGGADTQYF. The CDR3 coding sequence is TGTGCCAGCAGCTCCGACTCCGGAGGCGCAGATACGCAGTATTTT.